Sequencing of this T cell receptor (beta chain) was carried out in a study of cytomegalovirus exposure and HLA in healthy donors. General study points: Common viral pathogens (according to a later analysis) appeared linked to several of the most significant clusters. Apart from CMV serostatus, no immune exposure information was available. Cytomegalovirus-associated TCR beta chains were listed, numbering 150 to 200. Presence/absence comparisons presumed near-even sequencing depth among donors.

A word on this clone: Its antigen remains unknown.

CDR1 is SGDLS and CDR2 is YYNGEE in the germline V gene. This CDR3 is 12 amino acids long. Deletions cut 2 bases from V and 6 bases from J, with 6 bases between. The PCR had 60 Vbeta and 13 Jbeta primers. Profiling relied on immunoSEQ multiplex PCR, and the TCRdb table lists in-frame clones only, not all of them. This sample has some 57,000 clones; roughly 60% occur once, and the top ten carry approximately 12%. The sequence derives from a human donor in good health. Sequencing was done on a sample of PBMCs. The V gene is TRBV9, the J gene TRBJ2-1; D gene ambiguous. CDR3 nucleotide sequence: TGTGCCAGCAGCGTCCCGCGCAATGAGCAGTTCTTC. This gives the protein CASSVPRNEQFF.